These 22 T cell receptor beta chains share one sample of origin, sequenced in a study of T-cell reconstitution after alpha-beta-depleted transplantation in children. Researchers prepared the TCRbeta library using unique molecular identifiers, the study reports. TCRdb re-analysed the PCR reads in MiXCR, keeping a single row per CDR3 protein. This table holds hundreds of thousands of distinct CDR3 sequences, 15% to 20% found once. The input for sequencing was PBMCs, mostly from graft donor cells, taken 360 days after TCRalphabeta/CD19-depleted stem cell transplant. These receptors all come from a male patient younger than 18 who had a stem cell transplant for acute lymphoblastic leukemia, so the T cells may come from the graft donor.

This clonotype showed up just a few times. J is TRBJ2-3 and V is TRBV27; TRBD2 might be the D (6 bases). Trimming took 2 bases from V and 5 from J, leaving 14 bases between them. The CDR3 is 15 residues long. Germline V gene lookup returns CDR1 MNHEY and CDR2 SMNVEV (reference sequence). The CDR3 DNA reads TGTGCCAGCAGTTTAACCAGGGCGGGAATAGATACGCAGTATTTT. Encoded protein: CASSLTRAGIDTQYF.

This chain links TRBV27 with TRBJ1-1; a weak D match, TRBD1 (5 bases). Trimming removed 3 bases at V and 1 base at J, with 9 bases between. The CDR3 loop spans 14 amino acids. CDR1 is MNHEY, CDR2 SMNVEV, per germline (reference sequence). The CDR3, as DNA: TGTGCCAGCAGTTTTGGACACCGGAACACTGAAGCTTTCTTT. It codes for CASSFGHRNTEAFF.

This clonotype turned up a few times. The chain couples TRBV29-1 to TRBJ2-1, with D perhaps given as TRBD1 or TRBD2 (7 bases each). From germline, CDR1 is SQVTM and CDR2 ANQGSEA. This CDR3 comprises 15 residues. The CDR3 here is CTGGEGASGRNEQFF. For the CDR3, the DNA is TGCACCGGGGGAGAGGGGGCTAGCGGTAGGAATGAGCAGTTCTTC.

The CDR3 here is CASSPTGTSEYNEQFF. CDR3 DNA: TGTGCCAGCAGCCCCACAGGGACTAGCGAGTACAATGAGCAGTTCTTC. The chain joins TRBV7-9 to TRBJ2-1, with 10 bases identical to TRBD2. V lost 5 bases, J lost 4 bases, and 8 bases stayed unmatched. CDR1 and CDR2 (germline): SEHNR, FQNEAQ (reference sequence). CDR3 length: 16 residues.

The chain has TRBV12-3 or TRBV12-4 and TRBJ1-3; a weak D match, TRBD1 (5 bases). V dropped 6 bases and J dropped 8 bases, with 20 bases sitting between them. The CDR3 covers 15 residues. The CDR3 nucleotides are TGTGCCAGCAGGAACCGGGGGTATTACTCGGACACCATATATTTT. Protein product: CASRNRGYYSDTIYF.

This clonotype has more than one count but fewer than ten. This chain joins TRBV5-1 and TRBJ2-2; TRBD2 agrees at 10 bases. Germline V CDR1 and CDR2: SGHRS, YFSETQ. The J segment lost 4 bases and the V segment lost 3 bases, leaving 6 bases of the junction unmatched. This CDR3 spans 16 amino acids. The CDR3 sequence: CASSSVAGGATGELFF. The CDR3 region has the DNA TGCGCCAGCAGCTCAGTAGCGGGAGGTGCCACCGGGGAGCTGTTTTTT.

This clonotype was counted between two and nine times. J is TRBJ1-1 and V is TRBV20-1, with D maybe TRBD1 (5 bases). V shed 4 bases and J shed 4 bases, with 10 bases lying between them. CDR3 length equals 12 residues. The V gene's germline CDR1 is DFQATT and CDR2 SNEGSKA (reference sequence). In DNA form, the CDR3 reads TGCAGTGCTATTTCCGGGGCCACTGAAGCTTTCTTT. This translates into CSAISGATEAFF.

This clonotype was recorded a few times. The chain carries TRBV29-1 and TRBJ2-3; weak D call: TRBD2 (5 bases). Germline lookup yields CDR1 SQVTM and CDR2 ANQGSEA. The V gene lost 8 bases and the J gene lost 5 bases, with 14 bases spanning the gap. The CDR3 length is 12 residues. The CDR3 loop is CSSSGSEDTQYF. CDR3 coding DNA: TGCAGCTCCAGCGGTTCTGAAGATACGCAGTATTTT.

V usage is TRBV24-1 and J usage is TRBJ2-5; unclear D gene. Germline assignment: CDR1 KGHDR and CDR2 SFDVKD. With 8 bases removed from V and 5 bases from J, the gap between germline ends came to 14 bases. The CDR3 is made up of 13 amino acids. DNA for the CDR3: TGTGCCACCAATGTCCCTGATGCGGAGACCCAGTACTTC. It translates to CATNVPDAETQYF.

V and J are TRBV27 and TRBJ2-1, with D perhaps TRBD2 (6 bases). This CDR3 has 17 amino acids. Germline V gene data show CDR1 as MNHEY and CDR2 as SMNVEV (reference sequence). Trimming cost V 7 bases and J 4 bases, with 23 bases left between them. The CDR3: CASTPRGVSGPYNEQFF. Written as DNA, the CDR3 is TGTGCCAGCACCCCTCGTGGGGTTAGCGGTCCATACAATGAGCAGTTCTTC.

Many counts were recorded for this clonotype. The gene calls are TRBV5-1 and TRBJ1-5, with D perhaps TRBD1 (5 bases). V was pared by 2 bases and J by 0 bases, with 12 bases between. The CDR3 is 16 residues long. Germline V CDR1 and CDR2: SGHRS, YFSETQ. The CDR3 here is CASSFGDVNSNQPQHF. CDR3 sequence (DNA): TGCGCCAGCAGCTTTGGGGACGTTAATAGCAATCAGCCCCAGCATTTT. The whole variable domain, remainder taken from reference TRBV5-1 and TRBJ1-5, is KAGVTQTPRYLIKTRGQQVTLSCSPISGHRSVSWYQQTPGQGLQFLFEYFSETQRNKGNFPGRFSGRQFSNSRSEMNVSTLELGDSALYLCASSFGDVNSNQPQHFGDGTRLSIL.

The V gene is TRBV3-1, the J gene TRBJ1-5; no definite D call. The CDR3 covers 15 residues. Germline loops: CDR1 LGHDT, CDR2 YNNKEL (reference sequence). V shed 1 base and J shed 3 bases, with 10 bases lying between them. CDR3 region: CASSQGRRPNQPQHF. The DNA for the CDR3 is TGTGCCAGCAGCCAAGGGCGCAGACCCAATCAGCCCCAGCATTTT. Full variable domain (remainder filled in from reference TRBV3-1 and TRBJ1-5): DTAVSQTPKYLVTQMGNDKSIKCEQNLGHDTMYWYKQDSKKFLKIMFSYNNKELIINETVPNRFSPKSPDKAHLNLHINSLELGDSAVYFCASSQGRRPNQPQHFGDGTRLSIL.

The chain links TRBV7-2 to TRBJ2-7; D unresolved. Trimming took 1 base from V and 6 from J, leaving 7 bases between them. The germline V gene has CDR1 SGHTA and CDR2 FQGNSA. CDR3 length: 12 residues. CDR3 in DNA: TGTGCCAGCAGCTTAGAAATTCCCGAGCAGTACTTC. Translating it yields CASSLEIPEQYF.

Written as DNA, the CDR3 is TGTGCCAGCAGTTTAGCGGGCCCGACGTCCTACGAGCAGTACTTC. Protein: CASSLAGPTSYEQYF. V usage is TRBV12-3 or TRBV12-4 and J usage is TRBJ2-7, with D uncertain. This CDR3 region has 15 residues. Trimming shortened V by 0 bases and J by 1 base, and 10 bases separated the two germline ends.

This clonotype has ten or more counts. The chain couples TRBV12-3 or TRBV12-4 to TRBJ1-1; D possibly corresponds to TRBD1 (6 bases). The CDR3 consists of 13 residues. V lost 8 bases and J lost 1, with 11 bases in between. CDR3 loop: CASLAGANTEAFF. CDR3 nucleotide sequence: TGTGCCAGCCTTGCAGGGGCGAACACTGAAGCTTTCTTT.

The chain has TRBV9 and TRBJ2-1, with unresolved D. Trimming cost V 0 bases and J 3 bases, with 10 bases left between them. This CDR3 spans 15 amino acids. Germline CDR1 SGDLS, CDR2 YYNGEE. The CDR3, as DNA: TGTGCCAGCAGCGTAGACTCCCTGGGCTACAATGAGCAGTTCTTC. This sequence encodes CASSVDSLGYNEQFF.

This clonotype was counted many times. This sequence joins TRBV7-6 and TRBJ2-3; 13 positions agree with TRBD2. Germline V CDR1 and CDR2: SGHVS, FNYEAQ. V gave up 2 bases and J gave up 5 bases; unmatched junction bases: 10. CDR3 length: 18 residues. CDR3 sequence: CASSLRTSGSLLGDTQYF. CDR3 nucleotides: TGTGCCAGCAGCTTAAGGACTAGCGGGAGCCTTCTGGGAGATACGCAGTATTTT.

The chain has TRBV2 and TRBJ2-7; D remains ambiguous. CDR1 and CDR2 from the germline V gene are SNHLY and FYNNEI. This CDR3 is 13 amino acids long. V dropped 0 bases and J dropped 6 bases, with 9 bases sitting between them. CDR3 loop: CASSEAGISEQYF. CDR3 in DNA: TGTGCCAGCAGTGAAGCGGGGATCTCCGAGCAGTACTTC.

This clonotype has only a few counts. The rearrangement links TRBV3-1 to TRBJ2-1; the match to TRBD2 covers 7 bases. The CDR3 has 14 amino acids. Trimming at V came to 7 bases and at J to 3 bases, leaving 6 bases not matched to a gene. Germline V lookup: CDR1 LGHDT, CDR2 YNNKEL (reference sequence). The CDR3 protein is CASTLGTIYNEQFF. The CDR3 DNA follows: TGTGCCAGCACCCTCGGGACTATCTACAATGAGCAGTTCTTC.

This clonotype appeared a few times. The chain couples TRBV15 to TRBJ2-5; TRBD2 matches at 7 bases. Germline V lookup: CDR1 LNHNV, CDR2 YYDKDF (reference sequence). After removal of 7 bases from V and 3 bases from J, the junction contained 11 bases not matched to a gene. This CDR3 has 15 amino acids. The CDR3 region is CATNHHRGSKETQYF. As DNA, the CDR3 is TGTGCCACCAACCATCACCGCGGGAGCAAAGAGACCCAGTACTTC. Based on the CDR3 plus reference TRBV15 and TRBJ2-5, the full variable domain is DAMVIQNPRYQVTQFGKPVTLSCSQTLNHNVMYWYQQKSSQAPKLLFHYYDKDFNNEADTPDNFQSRRPNTSFCFLDIRSPGLGDTAMYLCATNHHRGSKETQYFGPGTRLLVL.

This clonotype has a count of ten or more. This rearrangement joins TRBV3-1 to TRBJ2-4; 12 bases line up with TRBD2. V lost 1 base and J lost 4; bases outside the gene matches: 2. The V gene's germline CDR1 is LGHDT and CDR2 YNNKEL (reference sequence). This CDR3 is 16 amino acids long. This CDR3 is CASSQVGLAGKNIQYF. For the CDR3, the DNA is TGTGCCAGCAGCCAAGTAGGACTAGCGGGAAAAAACATTCAGTACTTC.

This clonotype occurred a few times. This chain uses TRBV11-2 with TRBJ2-7, with no clear D. The ends were cut back, 0 bases at V and 0 bases at J, with 9 bases in the middle. The CDR3 runs to 15 residues. Germline CDR1 and CDR2: SGHAT and FQNNGV. CDR3 nucleotides: TGTGCCAGCAGCTTAGATCAAGGGTACTCCTACGAGCAGTACTTC. Translating it yields CASSLDQGYSYEQYF. The full variable domain, in which reference TRBV11-2 and TRBJ2-7 provide the parts outside the CDR3, is EAGVAQSPRYKIIEKRQSVAFWCNPISGHATLYWYQQILGQGPKLLIQFQNNGVVDDSQLPKDRFSAERLKGVDSTLKIQPAKLEDSAVYLCASSLDQGYSYEQYFGPGTRLTVT.